This T cell receptor beta chain stems from a study of blood T cell repertoires in COVID-19. Across the whole study: Some COVID-19 samples were acute and others convalescent; all came from the United States, Italy and Spain. Sources were T cells, B-cell-depleted T cells, or PBMCs; the material itself was cDNA or gDNA.

In the original processing: Nucleated cell counts were estimated from reference gene primer amplification. Assay: immunoSEQ multiplex PCR; the TCRdb copy retains only in-frame clones and omits some. That table is the source of V, J and clone size, and D and trimming were worked out from the DNA. The sample holds roughly 350,000 clones, around nine tenths seen once. The CDR3 is 12 amino acids. The V end lost 2 bases, the J end lost 9 bases, and 10 bases lay between the germline ends. Germline V gene lookup returns CDR1 MDHEN and CDR2 SYDVKM. V is TRBV28 and J is TRBJ2-5; D uncertain. The source of this sequence is a woman aged 45-60 years with active or convalescent COVID-19. The sequencing sample was made of peripheral blood. The CDR3 reads CASSLEYEAQYF. In DNA form, the CDR3 reads TGTGCCAGCAGTTTAGAGTATGAAGCCCAGTACTTC.